This T cell receptor (beta chain) was observed in a study of cytomegalovirus exposure and HLA in healthy donors. Notes on the study in general: Association of under 20,000 TCR beta sequences with HLA alleles was found at 0.05 false discovery rate in a later analysis. The likely origin of a cluster of highly shared sequence variants was a sequencing artifact. A later analysis reportedly identified an Asian-associated ancestry cluster as carrying fewer N-insertions than the approximately 710-donor mean.

PCR amplification relied on 60 Vbeta primers (plus 13 Jbeta primers). Here immunoSEQ multiplex PCR was the method, and the copy in TCRdb shows in-frame clones only, minus some. The sample yields 150,000 to 200,000 clones, around 75% seen once. With respect to this clone: Its target is unknown.

Germline CDR1 MDHEN, CDR2 SYDVKM. V shed 5 bases, J shed 5 bases, and the junction held 3 bases outside the gene matches. CDR3 length: 13 residues. The sequence derives from a man younger than 35 in good health and CMV-seropositive. The V and J genes are TRBV28 and TRBJ1-5; 7 bases fit TRBD1. Sequenced sample: PBMCs. CDR3 sequence (DNA): TGTGCCAGCAGTCAAACAGGGGATCAGCCCCAGCATTTT. It is translated as CASSQTGDQPQHF.